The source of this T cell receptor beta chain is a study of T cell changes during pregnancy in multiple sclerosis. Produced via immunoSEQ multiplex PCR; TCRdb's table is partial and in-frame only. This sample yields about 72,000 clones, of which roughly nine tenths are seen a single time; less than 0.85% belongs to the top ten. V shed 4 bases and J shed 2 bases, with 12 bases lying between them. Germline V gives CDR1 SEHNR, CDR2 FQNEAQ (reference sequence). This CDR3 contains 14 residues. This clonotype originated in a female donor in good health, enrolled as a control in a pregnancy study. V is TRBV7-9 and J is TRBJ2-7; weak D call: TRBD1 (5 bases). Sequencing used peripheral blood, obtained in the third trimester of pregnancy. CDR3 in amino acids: CASSWTTGPYEQYF. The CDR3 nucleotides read TGTGCCAGCAGCTGGACAACAGGCCCCTACGAGCAGTACTTC.